This is a list of T cell receptor beta chains from one sample in a study of blood T cell repertoires in COVID-19. Repertoires were generated with immunoSEQ multiplex PCR, while TCRdb's copy carries only in-frame clones and drops some. This table holds 60,000 to 65,000 clones, approximately 77% found once. Specimen: peripheral blood. These receptors were taken from a human donor in a cohort sampled during active COVID-19. The conserved cysteine and the conserved F or W are not part of the CDR3 here. Fields, in order: clone size, CDR3 length, J gene, V gene, CDR3 protein. Size tells how often a clone was seen (once, few, many) or the class of an expanded clone, and some rows leave it out.

clone_size: few
cdr3_length: 13
j_call: TRBJ1-5
v_call: TRBV19
cdr3_aa: ASYDSRQSNQPQH

clone_size: -
cdr3_length: 12
j_call: TRBJ2-2
v_call: TRBV19
cdr3_aa: ASRTGSSTGELF

clone_size: -
cdr3_length: 15
j_call: TRBJ2-1
v_call: TRBV7-2
cdr3_aa: ASSLASGVALYNEQF

clone_size: -
cdr3_length: 11
j_call: TRBJ1-2
v_call: TRBV2
cdr3_aa: ASSEEQRYGYT

clone_size: -
cdr3_length: 15
j_call: TRBJ1-6
v_call: TRBV28
cdr3_aa: ASIRSGGYLYNSPLH

clone_size: -
cdr3_length: 11
j_call: TRBJ1-3
v_call: TRBV28
cdr3_aa: ASSVTVGNTIY

clone_size: -
cdr3_length: 14
j_call: TRBJ1-1
v_call: TRBV19
cdr3_aa: ASSIDLDRADTEAF

clone_size: -
cdr3_length: 12
j_call: TRBJ2-7
v_call: TRBV18
cdr3_aa: ASSPAGQTYEQY

clone_size: -
cdr3_length: 11
j_call: TRBJ1-1
v_call: TRBV5-1
cdr3_aa: ASRREVNTEAF

clone_size: -
cdr3_length: 12
j_call: TRBJ2-7
v_call: TRBV12-5
cdr3_aa: ASGLGGTRDRRY

clone_size: once
cdr3_length: 13
j_call: TRBJ1-1
v_call: TRBV4-2
cdr3_aa: ASSHYRGRNTEAF

clone_size: -
cdr3_length: 12
j_call: TRBJ2-7
v_call: TRBV5-6
cdr3_aa: ASSRTGGTYEQY

clone_size: -
cdr3_length: 16
j_call: TRBJ2-5
v_call: TRBV7-4
cdr3_aa: ASSPPYNGLAGWETQY

clone_size: many
cdr3_length: 14
j_call: TRBJ2-5
v_call: TRBV20-1
cdr3_aa: SASWRGGPYQETQY

clone_size: -
cdr3_length: 12
j_call: TRBJ1-2
v_call: TRBV12-5
cdr3_aa: ASGTIGRGDGYT

clone_size: medium-sized
cdr3_length: 15
j_call: TRBJ2-7
v_call: TRBV7-9
cdr3_aa: ASSSEGENLGSYEQY

clone_size: -
cdr3_length: 13
j_call: TRBJ2-4
v_call: TRBV18
cdr3_aa: ASSLTGSAKNIQY

clone_size: -
cdr3_length: 11
j_call: TRBJ1-6
v_call: TRBV2
cdr3_aa: ASSDAYNSPLH

clone_size: -
cdr3_length: 13
j_call: TRBJ1-3
v_call: TRBV3-1/TRBV3-2
cdr3_aa: ASSQRGATGNTIY

clone_size: -
cdr3_length: 12
j_call: TRBJ1-2
v_call: TRBV5-1
cdr3_aa: ASSLVRHIYGYT

clone_size: -
cdr3_length: 10
j_call: TRBJ1-2
v_call: TRBV5-4
cdr3_aa: ASSQTGAGYT

clone_size: -
cdr3_length: 17
j_call: TRBJ1-5
v_call: TRBV4-1
cdr3_aa: ASSHGTGQGSSSNQPQH

clone_size: -
cdr3_length: 12
j_call: TRBJ2-4
v_call: TRBV18
cdr3_aa: ASSFGGRANIQY

clone_size: -
cdr3_length: 11
j_call: TRBJ1-1
v_call: TRBV6-5
cdr3_aa: ASLEQGNTEAF

clone_size: -
cdr3_length: 12
j_call: TRBJ2-1
v_call: TRBV5-1
cdr3_aa: ASSRSGSYNEQF

clone_size: many
cdr3_length: 14
j_call: TRBJ2-5
v_call: TRBV5-1
cdr3_aa: ASSLGASGTIETQY

clone_size: -
cdr3_length: 11
j_call: TRBJ1-1
v_call: TRBV18
cdr3_aa: ASSLLLNTEAF

clone_size: -
cdr3_length: 13
j_call: TRBJ2-5
v_call: TRBV15
cdr3_aa: ATSTQGAGFETQY

clone_size: -
cdr3_length: 11
j_call: TRBJ1-1
v_call: TRBV10-2
cdr3_aa: ASSDLGQFEAF

clone_size: -
cdr3_length: 14
j_call: TRBJ2-3
v_call: TRBV11-3
cdr3_aa: ASSLGQGFFTDTQY

clone_size: -
cdr3_length: 12
j_call: TRBJ1-6
v_call: TRBV27
cdr3_aa: ASRVDRKNSPLH

clone_size: once
cdr3_length: 14
j_call: TRBJ2-2
v_call: TRBV9
cdr3_aa: ASSAPGHSTTGELF

clone_size: -
cdr3_length: 14
j_call: TRBJ1-2
v_call: TRBV6-5
cdr3_aa: ASSYTRRGRGYGYT

clone_size: -
cdr3_length: 16
j_call: TRBJ2-1
v_call: TRBV5-4
cdr3_aa: ASSLGSFAGSSYNEQF

clone_size: -
cdr3_length: 12
j_call: TRBJ1-1
v_call: TRBV19
cdr3_aa: ASSVQGLATEAF

clone_size: few
cdr3_length: 10
j_call: TRBJ1-5
v_call: TRBV18
cdr3_aa: ASSESSQPQH

clone_size: -
cdr3_length: 11
j_call: TRBJ2-7
v_call: TRBV5-6
cdr3_aa: ASGSGSSYEQY

clone_size: -
cdr3_length: 10
j_call: TRBJ2-1
v_call: TRBV5-8
cdr3_aa: ASSFYSDEQF

clone_size: -
cdr3_length: 13
j_call: TRBJ2-3
v_call: TRBV19
cdr3_aa: ASSINALISDTQY

clone_size: few
cdr3_length: 14
j_call: TRBJ1-6
v_call: TRBV7-2
cdr3_aa: ASSSDRGLPNSPLH

clone_size: -
cdr3_length: 12
j_call: TRBJ2-7
v_call: TRBV28
cdr3_aa: ASSRPGLYYEQY

clone_size: -
cdr3_length: 13
j_call: TRBJ2-1
v_call: TRBV9
cdr3_aa: ASSGRTSGISEQF

clone_size: -
cdr3_length: 13
j_call: TRBJ2-7
v_call: TRBV6-5
cdr3_aa: ASTVESGFYYEQY

clone_size: -
cdr3_length: 15
j_call: TRBJ1-5
v_call: TRBV19
cdr3_aa: ASRAGTPQIDNQPQH

clone_size: -
cdr3_length: 13
j_call: TRBJ1-4
v_call: TRBV10-2
cdr3_aa: ASSRGTGSSEKLF

clone_size: medium-sized
cdr3_length: 11
j_call: TRBJ1-5
v_call: TRBV7-6
cdr3_aa: ASAAGGHQPQH

clone_size: -
cdr3_length: 13
j_call: TRBJ1-6
v_call: TRBV5-6
cdr3_aa: ASSFRSRGGSPLH